The TCR beta chain under discussion was sequenced for a study of blood T cell repertoires in COVID-19. Study summary: Collection of acute and convalescent COVID-19 samples took place in the United States, Italy and Spain. T cells, B-cell-depleted T cells, or PBMCs supplied cDNA or gDNA.

V gave up 8 bases and J gave up 6 bases; unmatched junction bases: 10. The germline CDR1 and CDR2 sequences are MNHEY and SVGAGI. The CDR3 covers 13 residues. The protocol was immunoSEQ multiplex PCR, while the TCRdb copy is restricted to in-frame clones and leaves out a portion. The sample records about 210,000 clones, less than 85% being singletons. The receptor was derived from a woman older than 75 with COVID-19, enrolled during active disease. The chain couples TRBV6-5 to TRBJ2-7, with 7 bases fitting TRBD2. The sample was peripheral blood. The CDR3 region is CASVDGGKGEQYF. The CDR3 DNA reads TGTGCCAGCGTTGACGGGGGGAAAGGCGAGCAGTACTTC.